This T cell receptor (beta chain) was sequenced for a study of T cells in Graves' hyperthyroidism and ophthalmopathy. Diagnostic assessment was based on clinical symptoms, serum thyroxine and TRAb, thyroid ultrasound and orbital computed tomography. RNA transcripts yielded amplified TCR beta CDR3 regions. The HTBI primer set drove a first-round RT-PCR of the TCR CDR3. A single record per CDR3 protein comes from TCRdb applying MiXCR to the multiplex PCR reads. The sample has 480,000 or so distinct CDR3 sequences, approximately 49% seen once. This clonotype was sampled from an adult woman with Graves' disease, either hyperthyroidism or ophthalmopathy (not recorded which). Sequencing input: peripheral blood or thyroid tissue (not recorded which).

CDR3 in amino acids: CASSYLGQADNSPLHF. The CDR3 coding sequence is TGTGCCAGCAGTTACCTTGGACAGGCGGATAATTCACCCCTCCACTTT. The chain recombines TRBV6-5 with TRBJ1-6, with 7 bases aligning to TRBD1. The junction had 6 bases not matched to a gene; V was cut back by 2 bases and J by 5 bases. CDR1 and CDR2 (germline): MNHEY, SVGAGI. The CDR3 sequence is 16 residues long.